Below are 5 T cell receptor beta chains sequenced from a single sample in a study of identical twins. Using its own MiXCR run on the 5' RACE reads, TCRdb lists one record per CDR3 protein. The sample includes 1.5 million to 2 million distinct CDR3 sequences, around 33% seen only once; the top ten take about 0.27%. The sequencing input was cord blood. Receptors were obtained from a newborn girl in good health.

This clonotype was counted at least ten times. The CDR3 coding sequence is TGCGCCAGCAGCTTGATCGGCAATGAAAAACTGTTTTTT. Protein: CASSLIGNEKLFF. The genes are TRBV5-1 and TRBJ1-4; the D is unclear. V lost 1 base, J lost 5 bases, and 6 bases lay in between. The CDR3 totals 13 residues. CDR1 is SGHRS and CDR2 is YFSETQ in the germline V gene.

The chain links TRBV2 to TRBJ2-7; no firm D call. V shed 6 bases and J shed 5 bases, with 11 bases lying between them. This CDR3 region has 12 residues. Looked up from germline, CDR1 is SNHLY and CDR2 is FYNNEI. The CDR3 here is CASRTSLHEQYF. In nucleotides, the CDR3 is TGTGCCAGCAGAACGAGCTTGCACGAGCAGTACTTC.

This sequence joins TRBV11-2 and TRBJ1-2, with 10 bases aligning to TRBD1. The V gene end was trimmed by 10 bases and the J gene end by 5 bases; junction bases not matched to a gene: 4. This CDR3 is 12 amino acids long. Germline V gene lookup returns CDR1 SGHAT and CDR2 FQNNGV. CDR3 in DNA: TGTGCCAACGGACAGGGGGTGTATGGCTACACCTTC. Its translation: CANGQGVYGYTF.

The rearrangement joins TRBV18 to TRBJ1-1; the D gene is possibly TRBD1 (5 bases). Germline V gene data show CDR1 as KGHSH and CDR2 as LQKENI. The CDR3 has 15 amino acids. V dropped 4 bases and J dropped 4 bases, with 16 bases sitting between them. The CDR3 region is CASSRPKTESTEAFF. For the CDR3, the DNA is TGTGCCAGCTCACGGCCCAAGACAGAATCCACTGAAGCTTTCTTT.

This clonotype was picked up many times. V usage is TRBV29-1 and J usage is TRBJ2-5; D is undetermined. This CDR3 contains 12 residues. The germline V gene has CDR1 SQVTM and CDR2 ANQGSEA. Trimming removed 4 bases from V and 5 bases from J, with 11 bases in between. This CDR3 is CSVVGDAETQYF. The CDR3 bases are TGCAGCGTTGTAGGTGATGCGGAGACCCAGTACTTC. Full variable domain (missing parts from reference TRBV29-1 and TRBJ2-5): SAVISQKPSRDICQRGTSLTIQCQVDSQVTMMFWYRQQPGQSLTLIATANQGSEATYESGFVIDKFPISRPNLTFSTLTVSNMSPEDSSIYLCSVVGDAETQYFGPGTRLLVL.